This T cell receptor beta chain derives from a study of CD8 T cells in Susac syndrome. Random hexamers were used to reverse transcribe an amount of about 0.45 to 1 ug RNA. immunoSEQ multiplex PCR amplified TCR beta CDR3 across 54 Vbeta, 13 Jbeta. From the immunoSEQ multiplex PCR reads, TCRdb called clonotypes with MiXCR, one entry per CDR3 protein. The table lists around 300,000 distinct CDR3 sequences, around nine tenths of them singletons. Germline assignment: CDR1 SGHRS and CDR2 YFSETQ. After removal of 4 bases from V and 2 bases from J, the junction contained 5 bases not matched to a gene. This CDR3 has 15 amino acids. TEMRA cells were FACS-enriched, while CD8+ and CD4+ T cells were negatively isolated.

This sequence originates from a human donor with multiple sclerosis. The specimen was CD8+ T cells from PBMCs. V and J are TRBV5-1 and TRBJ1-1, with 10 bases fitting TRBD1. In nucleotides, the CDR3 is TGCGCCAGCAGCCCCTGGGACAGGGGCAACACTGAAGCTTTCTTT. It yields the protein CASSPWDRGNTEAFF.